The T cell receptor beta chain under discussion was sequenced for a study of human T cells and chemical hapten exposure. In this sample, this clonotype turned up a few times. Time point: pre-sensitization, week 0. As to treatment: therapeutic diphenylcyclopropenone sensitization with weekly scalp DPC. TCRdb itself ran the RACE reads through MiXCR, one entry per CDR3 protein. The sample consists of around 120,000 distinct CDR3 sequences, approximately 13% of them appearing once. There are 15 residues in the CDR3. The germline V gene encodes CDR1 MNHEY and CDR2 SMNVEV (reference sequence). The V gene end was trimmed by 5 bases and the J gene end by 2 bases; junction bases not matched to a gene: 5.

The chain is built from TRBV27 and TRBJ2-5, with 10 positions matching TRBD2. Sample: whole blood, taken in connection with sensitization to the hapten diphenylcyclopropenone (DPC). The clonotype was recovered from a woman in her late teens or twenties with alopecia areata. Some clones in this sample may be carry-over from other donors' samples. The CDR3 sequence: CASSPWTSGQETQYF. In nucleotides, the CDR3 is TGTGCCAGCAGTCCCTGGACTAGCGGACAAGAGACCCAGTACTTC.